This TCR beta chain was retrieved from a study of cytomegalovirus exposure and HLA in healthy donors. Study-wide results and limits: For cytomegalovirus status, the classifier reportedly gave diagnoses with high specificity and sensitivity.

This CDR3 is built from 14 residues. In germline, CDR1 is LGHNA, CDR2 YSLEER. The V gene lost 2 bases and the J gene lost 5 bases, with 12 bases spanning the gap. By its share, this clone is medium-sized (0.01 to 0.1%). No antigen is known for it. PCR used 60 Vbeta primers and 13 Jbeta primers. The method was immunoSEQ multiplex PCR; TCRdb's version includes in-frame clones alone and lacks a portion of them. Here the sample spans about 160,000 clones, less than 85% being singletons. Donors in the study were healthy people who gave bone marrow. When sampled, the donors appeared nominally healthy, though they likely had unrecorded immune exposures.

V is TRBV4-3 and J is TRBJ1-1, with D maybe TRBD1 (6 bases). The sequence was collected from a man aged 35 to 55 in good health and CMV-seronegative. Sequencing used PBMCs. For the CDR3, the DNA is TGCGCCAGCAGCCAAAAGGGGGTAGGGACTGAAGCTTTCTTT. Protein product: CASSQKGVGTEAFF.